Below, 24 T cell receptor beta chains from the same sample are listed, as sequenced in a study of shared clonotypes between healthy human individuals (dated by TCRdb to 2020 to 2021). The method behind the library was the immunoSEQ multiplex PCR assay. TCRdb re-hosts the immuneACCESS table, in-frame sequences only. Its copies lack some clones; in the studies checked, an unresolved V gene accounts for under half of them, and the cause for the rest is not known. Within this sample are about 450,000 clones, with approximately 79% of them counted one time only. The ten biggest clones cover about 12% of the sample. The sequenced sample was PBMCs. The receptors were gathered from a woman in her 40s in good health. Some clones in this sample may be carry-over from other donors' samples.

Remarks on this clone: The sample holds other DNA sequences that translate to the same CDR3. V and J are TRBV6-5 and TRBJ2-2; D is possibly TRBD1 or TRBD2 (5 bases each). Trimming left V 8 bases short and J 2 bases short, with 6 bases between. The CDR3 is made up of 12 amino acids. Germline loops: CDR1 MNHEY, CDR2 SVGAGI. CDR3: CASGGNTGELFF. The CDR3 DNA follows: TGTGCCAGCGGGGGAAACACCGGGGAGCTGTTTTTT.

The rearrangement uses TRBV7-9 and TRBJ2-7, with D possibly TRBD2 on 6 matching bases. The CDR3 has 14 amino acids. Germline V lookup: CDR1 SEHNR, CDR2 FQNEAQ (reference sequence). Between the trimmed V and J ends, which lost 1 base and 3 bases, there was a span of 10 bases. CDR3 DNA: TGTGCCAGCAGCTTAGGGGCTAGCGACTACGAGCAGTACTTC. Translated: CASSLGASDYEQYF.

This clone was detected a few times. The rearrangement uses TRBV19 and TRBJ2-2, with D perhaps matching TRBD1 (6 bases). Germline values: CDR1 LNHDA, CDR2 SQIVND (reference sequence). CDR3 length: 15 amino acids. V was clipped by 7 bases and J by 4 bases, with 16 bases between them. In DNA, the CDR3 is TGTGCCAGTACCCCAGGCCTGGGGGCCACCGGGGAGCTGTTTTTT. Translated, it gives CASTPGLGATGELFF.

The chain carries TRBV27 and TRBJ2-1; possible D gene TRBD2, 5 bases. The V end lost 2 bases, the J end lost 9 bases, and 11 bases lay between the germline ends. The germline V gene encodes CDR1 MNHEY and CDR2 SMNVEV (reference sequence). The CDR3 is made up of 13 amino acids. CDR3 coding DNA: TGTGCCAGCAGTTTACGGGAAGGGCGTGAGCAGTTCTTC. Encoded protein: CASSLREGREQFF.

This sequence joins TRBV19 and TRBJ2-1; a weak D match, TRBD2 (5 bases). Germline assignment: CDR1 LNHDA and CDR2 SQIVND (reference sequence). The CDR3 is 14 amino acids. Trimming pared 5 bases from V and 2 bases from J, leaving 10 bases between. CDR3 coding DNA: TGTGCCAGTAGTCCTGACTATACCTACAATGAGCAGTTCTTC. Its protein product is CASSPDYTYNEQFF. The complete variable domain, with remaining parts taken from reference TRBV19 and TRBJ2-1, reads DGGITQSPKYLFRKEGQNVTLSCEQNLNHDAMYWYRQDPGQGLRLIYYSQIVNDFQKGDIAEGYSVSREKKESFPLTVTSAQKNPTAFYLCASSPDYTYNEQFFGPGTRLTVL.

The rearrangement links TRBV28 to TRBJ2-5; TRBD1 is a possible D gene (7 bases). Trimming left V 5 bases short and J 2 bases short, with 18 bases between. This CDR3 has 16 amino acids. Germline V gene lookup returns CDR1 MDHEN and CDR2 SYDVKM. As DNA, the CDR3 is TGTGCCAGCAGTCTAGGCAGGGGGGCAGCTCAAGAGACCCAGTACTTC. Translating gives CASSLGRGAAQETQYF.

The chain couples TRBV28 to TRBJ1-3, with a possible D match to TRBD1 (5 bases). This CDR3 comprises 16 residues. The V end lost 2 bases, the J end lost 3 bases, and 14 bases lay between the germline ends. CDR1 MDHEN and CDR2 SYDVKM come from the germline V gene. The CDR3 DNA is TGTGCCAGCAGTTTAGCTCAGGGAATCGTTGGAAACACCATATATTTT. It yields the protein CASSLAQGIVGNTIYF.

The chain uses TRBV6-4 and TRBJ2-1; 10 positions match TRBD2. The J segment lost 3 bases and the V segment lost 5 bases, leaving 7 bases of the junction unmatched. The CDR3 loop spans 16 amino acids. Germline V gives CDR1 MRHNA, CDR2 SNTAGT. The chain's CDR3 is CASSPQAGGDYNEQFF. The CDR3 bases are TGTGCCAGCAGTCCCCAAGCGGGAGGGGACTACAATGAGCAGTTCTTC.

V usage is TRBV7-2 and J usage is TRBJ2-1; 10 bases are a match to TRBD2. The CDR3 loop spans 16 amino acids. The ends lost 0 bases at V and 6 bases at J; junction bases unmatched: 5. CDR1 and CDR2 (germline): SGHTA, FQGNSA. CDR3 residues: CASSLAPAGGFNEQFF. The CDR3 DNA sequence: TGTGCCAGCAGCTTAGCGCCAGCGGGAGGGTTCAATGAGCAGTTCTTC.

This chain joins TRBV5-1 and TRBJ2-5; 7 positions match TRBD2. Germline lookup yields CDR1 SGHRS and CDR2 YFSETQ. The V and J ends lost 5 bases and 4 bases, in that order; junction bases with no gene match: 8. The CDR3 totals 14 residues. CDR3 in amino acids: CASRRGRALETQYF. CDR3 coding DNA: TGCGCCAGCAGGAGAGGGAGGGCCTTAGAGACCCAGTACTTC. The full variable domain, its missing parts supplied by reference TRBV5-1 and TRBJ2-5, is KAGVTQTPRYLIKTRGQQVTLSCSPISGHRSVSWYQQTPGQGLQFLFEYFSETQRNKGNFPGRFSGRQFSNSRSEMNVSTLELGDSALYLCASRRGRALETQYFGPGTRLLVL.

The chain uses TRBV9 and TRBJ1-5; 7 nucleotides line up with TRBD1. Per the germline V gene, CDR1 is SGDLS and CDR2 is YYNGEE. The CDR3 extends over 14 amino acids. V lost 3 bases and J lost 4; bases outside the gene matches: 4. CDR3 protein: CASSGQGGNQPQHF. In DNA, the CDR3 is TGTGCCAGCAGCGGGCAGGGGGGGAATCAGCCCCAGCATTTT.

The chain recombines TRBV15 with TRBJ1-4; D is ambiguous. The CDR3 contains 15 residues. The V end was cut by 0 bases, the J end by 2 bases, with 7 bases between. CDR1 and CDR2 from the germline V gene are LNHNV and YYDKDF (reference sequence). CDR3 nucleotides: TGTGCCACCAGCAGAGATGGGGAGACTAATGAAAAACTGTTTTTT. Protein product: CATSRDGETNEKLFF.

In its sample, this clone was seen once. V gene TRBV5-1 combines with J gene TRBJ2-2; a possible D gene is TRBD1 (5 bases). V lost 0 bases and J lost 2, with 11 bases in between. This CDR3 contains 16 residues. Germline lookup yields CDR1 SGHRS and CDR2 YFSETQ. The chain's CDR3 is CASSLVTVLNTGELFF. The CDR3 DNA is TGCGCCAGCAGCTTGGTGACAGTTCTAAACACCGGGGAGCTGTTTTTT.

The chain carries TRBV18 and TRBJ2-3, with D perhaps given as TRBD1 or TRBD2 (5 bases each). Germline V gene data show CDR1 as KGHSH and CDR2 as LQKENI. The CDR3 has 15 amino acids. V was trimmed by 2 bases and J by 5 bases, leaving 14 bases between them. CDR3: CASSPGIGTGDTQYF. The CDR3 nucleotides read TGTGCCAGCTCACCAGGGATCGGGACCGGAGATACGCAGTATTTT.

The chain combines TRBV5-1 with TRBJ1-1; TRBD1 aligns across 7 bases. The CDR3 sequence is 14 residues long. V was clipped by 0 bases and J by 3 bases; unmatched bases: 2. Germline lookup yields CDR1 SGHRS and CDR2 YFSETQ. The CDR3 loop is CASSLGGQYTEAFF. The DNA for the CDR3 is TGCGCCAGCAGCTTGGGGGGACAGTACACTGAAGCTTTCTTT.

The V call is TRBV28, the J call TRBJ2-2; perhaps D is TRBD1 or TRBD2 (6 bases each). The V gene's germline CDR1 is MDHEN and CDR2 SYDVKM. This CDR3 has 15 residues. V lost 6 bases and J 4 bases, leaving 15 bases between the germline ends. The chain's CDR3 is CASSPGGSGTGELFF. The CDR3 coding sequence is TGTGCCAGCAGCCCCGGGGGCTCGGGCACCGGGGAGCTGTTTTTT.

The V and J genes are TRBV7-2 and TRBJ1-1; D is undetermined. V was pared by 5 bases and J by 5 bases, with 12 bases between. The V gene's germline CDR1 is SGHTA and CDR2 FQGNSA. The CDR3 loop spans 13 amino acids. Here the CDR3 reads CASSPSARTEAFF. CDR3 coding DNA: TGTGCCAGCAGCCCCAGCGCGAGGACTGAAGCTTTCTTT.

The table lists this clone with many counts. The identical CDR3 is also encoded by other nucleotide sequences in the sample. The chain has TRBV9 and TRBJ1-4; no firm D call. The CDR3 totals 15 residues. CDR1 is SGDLS and CDR2 is YYNGEE in the germline V gene. V was clipped by 0 bases and J by 5 bases, with 11 bases between them. CDR3 DNA: TGTGCCAGCAGCGTAGGTGGGCGCAGAAATGAAAAACTGTTTTTT. It specifies CASSVGGRRNEKLFF.

The gene calls are TRBV27 and TRBJ2-2, with D possibly being TRBD1 or TRBD2 (6 bases each). The CDR3 runs 14 residues. Germline CDR1 and CDR2: MNHEY and SMNVEV (reference sequence). V lost 11 bases and J lost 1, with 14 bases in between. CDR3 sequence: CAARRGMNTGELFF. In DNA form, the CDR3 reads TGTGCCGCACGGAGGGGGATGAACACCGGGGAGCTGTTTTTT.

On this clone: This sequence is one base from a far larger clone and is likely a read error. V usage is TRBV6-1 and J usage is TRBJ1-1; the D gene is possibly TRBD1 (5 bases). This CDR3 is 13 amino acids long. Germline CDR1 and CDR2: MNHNS and SASEGT. The CDR3 DNA follows: TGTACCAGCAGTGTTGAGGGACACACTGAAGCTTTCTTT. It encodes CTSSVEGHTEAFF.

This clone was seen a handful of times. This sequence joins TRBV30 and TRBJ2-3; a possible D gene is TRBD2 (6 bases). This CDR3 region has 15 residues. V lost 3 bases and J lost 1, with 14 bases in between. Germline V gene sequence: CDR1 GTSNPN, CDR2 SVGIG (reference sequence). For the CDR3, the DNA is TGTGCCTGGAGGGGGGGTCGCGGCCGCACAGATACGCAGTATTTT. It is translated as CAWRGGRGRTDTQYF.

The chain recombines TRBV5-1 with TRBJ2-7, with 7 bases that match TRBD1. Looked up from germline, CDR1 is SGHRS and CDR2 is YFSETQ. Trimming removed 0 bases from V and 1 base from J; junction bases left unmatched: 4. There are 15 residues in the CDR3. The CDR3 DNA follows: TGCGCCAGCAGCTTGGGAGACAGGGTATCCTACGAGCAGTACTTC. Protein sequence: CASSLGDRVSYEQYF.

As for this clone: A single base is all that separates this from a far larger clone, so a read error is likely. Other DNA sequences in the same sample also yield this CDR3. The rearrangement joins TRBV5-1 to TRBJ1-1; D is unresolved. With 3 bases removed from V and 8 bases from J, the gap between germline ends came to 20 bases. This CDR3 has 15 residues. Per the germline V gene, CDR1 is SGHRS and CDR2 is YFSETQ. CDR3 amino acids: CASSWAVDGLSEAFF. The CDR3 DNA sequence: TGCGCCAGCAGCTGGGCGGTTGACGGCCTGTCCGAAGCTTTCTTT.

The V gene is TRBV28, the J gene TRBJ1-1; 8 bases agree with TRBD1. The CDR3 consists of 13 residues. J gave up 4 bases and V 6 bases, and 4 bases lay outside the gene matches. The germline CDR1 and CDR2 sequences are MDHEN and SYDVKM. CDR3 DNA sequence: TGTGCCAGCAGCCAGACAGGGGTCACTGAAGCTTTCTTT. Its translation: CASSQTGVTEAFF.